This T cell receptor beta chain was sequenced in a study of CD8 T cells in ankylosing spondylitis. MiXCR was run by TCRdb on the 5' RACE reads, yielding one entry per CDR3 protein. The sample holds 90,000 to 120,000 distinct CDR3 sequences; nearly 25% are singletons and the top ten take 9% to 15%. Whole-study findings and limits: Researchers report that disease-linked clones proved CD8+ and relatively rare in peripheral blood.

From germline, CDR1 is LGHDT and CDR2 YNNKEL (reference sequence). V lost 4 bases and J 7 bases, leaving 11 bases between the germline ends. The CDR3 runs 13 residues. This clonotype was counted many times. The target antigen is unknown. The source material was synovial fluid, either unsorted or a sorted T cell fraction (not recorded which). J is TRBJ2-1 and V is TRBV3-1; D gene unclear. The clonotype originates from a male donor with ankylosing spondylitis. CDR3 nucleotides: TGTGCCAGCAGCCCGGACCCGCGGAATGAGCAGTTCTTC. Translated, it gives CASSPDPRNEQFF.